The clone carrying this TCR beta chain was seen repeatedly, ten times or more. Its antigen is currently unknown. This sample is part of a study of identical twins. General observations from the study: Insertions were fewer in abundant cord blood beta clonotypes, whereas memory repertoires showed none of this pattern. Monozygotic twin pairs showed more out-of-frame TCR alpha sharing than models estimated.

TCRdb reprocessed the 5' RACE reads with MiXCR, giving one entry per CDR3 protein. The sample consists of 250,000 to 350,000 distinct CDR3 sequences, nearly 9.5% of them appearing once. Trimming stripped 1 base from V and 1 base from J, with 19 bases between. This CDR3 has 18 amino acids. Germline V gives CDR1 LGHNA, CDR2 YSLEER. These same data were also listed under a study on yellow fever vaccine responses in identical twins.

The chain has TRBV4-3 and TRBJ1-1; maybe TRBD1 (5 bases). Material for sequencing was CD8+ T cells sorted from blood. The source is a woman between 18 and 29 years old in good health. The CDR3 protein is CASSQVEGILGPNTEAFF. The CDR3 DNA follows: TGCGCCAGCAGCCAAGTGGAAGGGATCTTGGGGCCGAACACTGAAGCTTTCTTT.